This section outlines one TCR beta chain sequence together with its context. The method was immunoSEQ multiplex PCR; TCRdb's version includes in-frame clones alone and lacks a portion of them. Of about 400,000 clones in the sample, roughly 88% are singletons; the top ten hold under 1.5%. CDR1 is KGHSH and CDR2 is LQKENI in the germline V gene. V shed 6 bases and J 3 bases; nucleotides not matched to a gene: 7. This CDR3 spans 14 amino acids. These data belong to a study of blood T cell repertoires in COVID-19. Specimen: peripheral blood. This chain joins TRBV18 and TRBJ1-1; 7 bases agree with TRBD1. This clonotype was sampled from a woman aged 30 to 39 with active or convalescent COVID-19. The CDR3 DNA follows: TGTGCCAGCTCTATCCAGGGGGGAGACACTGAAGCTTTCTTT. Translating it yields CASSIQGGDTEAFF.